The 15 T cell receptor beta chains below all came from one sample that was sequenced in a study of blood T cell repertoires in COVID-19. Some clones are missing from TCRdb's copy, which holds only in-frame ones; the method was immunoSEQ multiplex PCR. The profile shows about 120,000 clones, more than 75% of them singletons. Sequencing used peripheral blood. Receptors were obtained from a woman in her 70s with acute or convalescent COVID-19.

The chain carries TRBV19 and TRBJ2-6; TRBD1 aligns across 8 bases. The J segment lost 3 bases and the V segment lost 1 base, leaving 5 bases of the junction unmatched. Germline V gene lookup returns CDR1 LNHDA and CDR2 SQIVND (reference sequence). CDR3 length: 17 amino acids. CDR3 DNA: TGTGCCAGTAGTATAGTGGCAGGGGGCGGTGGGGCCAACGTCCTGACTTTC. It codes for CASSIVAGGGGANVLTF.

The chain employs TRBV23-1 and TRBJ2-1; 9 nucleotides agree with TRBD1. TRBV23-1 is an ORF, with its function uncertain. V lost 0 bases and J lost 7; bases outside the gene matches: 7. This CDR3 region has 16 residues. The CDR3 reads CASSQSNRGHWNEQFF. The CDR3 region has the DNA TGCGCCAGCAGTCAATCTAACAGGGGGCATTGGAATGAGCAGTTCTTC.

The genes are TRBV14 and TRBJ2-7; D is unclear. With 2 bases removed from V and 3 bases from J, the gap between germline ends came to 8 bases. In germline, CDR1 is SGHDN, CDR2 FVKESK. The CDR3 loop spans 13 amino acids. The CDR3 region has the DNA TGTGCCAGCAGCCAATTTCACAACTACGAGCAGTACTTC. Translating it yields CASSQFHNYEQYF.

In DNA form, the CDR3 reads TGCGCCAGCAGCTTGGCACTCGTCTCCTACGAGCAGTACTTC. Translating gives CASSLALVSYEQYF. This chain links TRBV5-1 with TRBJ2-7; no firm D call. The V gene's germline CDR1 is SGHRS and CDR2 YFSETQ. The CDR3 extends over 14 amino acids. Trimming removed 0 bases at V and 0 bases at J, with 7 bases between.

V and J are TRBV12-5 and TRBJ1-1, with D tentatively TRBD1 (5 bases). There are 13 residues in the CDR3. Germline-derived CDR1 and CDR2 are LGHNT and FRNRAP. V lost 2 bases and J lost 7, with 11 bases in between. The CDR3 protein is CASGLTGLREAFF. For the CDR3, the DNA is TGTGCTAGTGGTTTGACAGGACTACGTGAAGCTTTCTTT.

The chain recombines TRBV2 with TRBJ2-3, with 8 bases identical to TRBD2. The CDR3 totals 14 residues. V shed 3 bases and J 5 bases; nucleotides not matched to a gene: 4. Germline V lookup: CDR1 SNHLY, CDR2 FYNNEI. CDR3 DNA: TGTGCCAGCAGTGATCCGGGGGGGCGAGATACGCAGTATTTT. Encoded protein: CASSDPGGRDTQYF.

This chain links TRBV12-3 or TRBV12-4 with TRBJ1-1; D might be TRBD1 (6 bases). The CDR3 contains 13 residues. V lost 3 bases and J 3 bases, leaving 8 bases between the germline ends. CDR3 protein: CASSFGQYTEAFF. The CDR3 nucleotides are TGTGCCAGCAGTTTTGGACAGTACACTGAAGCTTTCTTT.

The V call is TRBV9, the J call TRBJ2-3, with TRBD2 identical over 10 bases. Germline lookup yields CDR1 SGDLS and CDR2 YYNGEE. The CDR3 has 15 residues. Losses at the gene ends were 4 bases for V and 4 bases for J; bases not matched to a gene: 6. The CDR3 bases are TGTGCCAGCAGCCCCAGCGGGGGGGCCCCAGATACGCAGTATTTT. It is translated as CASSPSGGAPDTQYF.

CDR3: CASSLLGGGPSSYNEQFF. As DNA, the CDR3 is TGTGCCAGCAGTCTCCTCGGGGGGGGGCCCAGCTCCTACAATGAGCAGTTCTTC. The chain couples TRBV6-6 to TRBJ2-1; 8 nucleotides match TRBD2. This CDR3 spans 18 amino acids. Germline CDR1 MNHNY, CDR2 SVGAGI (reference sequence). J was trimmed by 0 bases and V by 5 bases; bases with no gene match: 12.

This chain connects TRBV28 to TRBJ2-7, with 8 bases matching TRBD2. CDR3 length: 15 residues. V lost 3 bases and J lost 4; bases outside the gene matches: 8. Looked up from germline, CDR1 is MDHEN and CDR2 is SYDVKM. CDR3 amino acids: CASSFNGLANYEQYF. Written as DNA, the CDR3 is TGTGCCAGCAGTTTTAACGGACTAGCAAATTACGAGCAGTACTTC.

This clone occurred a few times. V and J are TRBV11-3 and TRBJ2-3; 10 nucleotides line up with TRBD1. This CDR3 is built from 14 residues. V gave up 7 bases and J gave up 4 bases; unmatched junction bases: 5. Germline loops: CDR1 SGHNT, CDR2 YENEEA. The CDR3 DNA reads TGTGCCAGCATCGGGGACAGGGGTGCAGATACGCAGTATTTT. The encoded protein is CASIGDRGADTQYF.

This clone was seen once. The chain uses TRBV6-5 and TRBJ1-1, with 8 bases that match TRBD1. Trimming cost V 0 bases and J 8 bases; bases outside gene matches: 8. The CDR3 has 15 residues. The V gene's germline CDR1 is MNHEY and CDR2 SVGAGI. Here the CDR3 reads CASSYSEPRQGEAFF. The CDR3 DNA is TGTGCCAGCAGTTACTCCGAACCCAGACAGGGGGAAGCTTTCTTT.

The CDR3 DNA reads as TGTGCCAGCAGTTACTGGGGAGGGGCCGAAGCTTTCTTT. This codes for CASSYWGGAEAFF. The J gene is TRBJ1-1, the V gene TRBV6-5, with a weak D call TRBD1 (5 bases). The CDR3 sequence is 13 residues long. Germline CDR1 and CDR2: MNHEY and SVGAGI. Trimming took off 1 base at V and 8 bases at J, with 11 bases between the two ends.

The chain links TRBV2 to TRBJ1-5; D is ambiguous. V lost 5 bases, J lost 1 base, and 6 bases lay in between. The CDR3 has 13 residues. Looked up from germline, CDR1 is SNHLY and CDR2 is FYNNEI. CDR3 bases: TGTGCCAGCAGTCGAAGCAGCAATCAGCCCCAGCATTTT. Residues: CASSRSSNQPQHF.

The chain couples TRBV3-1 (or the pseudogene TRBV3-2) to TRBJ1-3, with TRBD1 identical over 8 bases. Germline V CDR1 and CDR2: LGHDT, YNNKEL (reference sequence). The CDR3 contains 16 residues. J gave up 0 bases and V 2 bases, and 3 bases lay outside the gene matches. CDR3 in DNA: TGTGCCAGCAGCCAAAACAGGGGGAGCTCTGGAAACACCATATATTTT. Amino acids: CASSQNRGSSGNTIYF.